Listed below are T cell receptor beta chains from one sample, sequenced in a study of shared clonotypes between healthy human individuals. The table came from immunoSEQ multiplex PCR; TCRdb's copy has only in-frame clones and leaves some out. The data show about 2,100,000 clones, with about 93% seen just once and more than 1.5% held by the top ten. Sequenced input: naive CD8+ T cells from PBMCs. These receptors all stem from a man between 18 and 29 years old in good health. Some clones in this sample may be carry-over from other donors' samples. Each CDR3 is given with its conserved first and last residue. Fields, in order: CDR3 DNA, CDR3 protein, clone size, D gene, J gene, V gene. The D gene is left open where the match is weak. Some rows have no size entry. The others give once, few or many, or a class for an expanded clone.

TGTGCCAGCACCAATTTAAAAACCAGGGGGGAGGGAGATGAGGGGACCCAGTACTTC CASTNLKTRGEGDEGTQYF - - TRBJ2-5 TRBV28
TGTGCCAGCAGTTTACTCCGGCTCTACGAGCAGTACTTC CASSLLRLYEQYF - - TRBJ2-7 TRBV28
TGTGCCAGTAGTGCCGGGGCGACGGGAAACACCATATATTTT CASSAGATGNTIYF - - TRBJ1-3 TRBV19
TGTGCCAGCAGCTTCGCTCCGGGTCCCAGGGACACTGAAGCTTTCTTT CASSFAPGPRDTEAFF - - TRBJ1-1 TRBV7-9
TGTGCCAGCAGCCCCCAGGGGAACTATGGCTACACCTTC CASSPQGNYGYTF once - TRBJ1-2 TRBV28
TGTGCCATCAGTGAGTCTTGGGGGCCTGCTAACTATGGCTACACCTTC CAISESWGPANYGYTF - - TRBJ1-2 TRBV10-3
TGTGCCAGCTCAAAACTTCTTACCGGGACTAGCTCCTACAATGAGCAGTTCTTC CASSKLLTGTSSYNEQFF - TRBD2 TRBJ2-1 TRBV18
TGTGCCACATCCCCTTGGCATAGTCTGTCAGATACGCAGTATTTT CATSPWHSLSDTQYF once - TRBJ2-3 TRBV19
TGTGCCAGCAGGAAGCCGAGGGGGCCTAAAAGTGAAAAACTGTTTTTT CASRKPRGPKSEKLFF - TRBD1 TRBJ1-4 TRBV6-7
TGTGCCACCAGAGATACCGGGACAGGGGACAATCAGCCCCAGCATTTT CATRDTGTGDNQPQHF - TRBD1 TRBJ1-5 TRBV15
TGTGCCAGTAGTATAGCGGCGGCGTTGGACTCCTACAATGAGCAGTTCTTC CASSIAAALDSYNEQFF - - TRBJ2-1 TRBV19
TGTGCCAGCAGCCCCCGGGGGTGGGGTGGGGCCAACGTCCTGACTTTC CASSPRGWGGANVLTF - - TRBJ2-6 TRBV13
TGTGCCAGCAGTCCTACCCCCAGGGGCCAAGAGACCCAGTACTTC CASSPTPRGQETQYF once - TRBJ2-5 TRBV28
TGTGCCAGCAGCACCGTCATCGGCCCCTACGAGCAGTACTTC CASSTVIGPYEQYF - - TRBJ2-7 TRBV27
TGTGCCAGCAGTGAAAGGTTGGCAGCCGGGGCCAACGTCCTGACTTTC CASSERLAAGANVLTF - - TRBJ2-6 TRBV2
TGTGCCAGCAGCGCAACCTCCGAGCAGTACTTC CASSATSEQYF - - TRBJ2-7 TRBV9
TGTGCCAGCAGTGAAGAAGGGACTCCCCGGACTTGGCAGCCCCAGCATTTT CASSEEGTPRTWQPQHF - - TRBJ1-5 TRBV25-1
TGTGCCAGCAGTTTCTATGGGGCCACAGATACGCAGTATTTT CASSFYGATDTQYF - - TRBJ2-3 TRBV28
TGTGCCAGCAGTTTATTTCAGGGCCCAACACCCCAAGAGACCCAGTACTTC CASSLFQGPTPQETQYF - - TRBJ2-5 TRBV28
TGTGCCAGCAGTTCCCTGTGGGGGGCAGACAATGAGCAGTTCTTC CASSSLWGADNEQFF - - TRBJ2-1 TRBV27
TGTGCCTGGAGTGTACGGGGACTAGCGGGAGGACTCTCCTACGAGCAGTACTTC CAWSVRGLAGGLSYEQYF - TRBD2 TRBJ2-7 TRBV30
TGTGCCAGTAGTATTCGGACAGACTTGACCTACGAGCAGTACTTC CASSIRTDLTYEQYF - - TRBJ2-7 TRBV19
TGTGCCAGCAGCTTAGATCCAGGGAGGGCTGAAGCTTTCTTT CASSLDPGRAEAFF - - TRBJ1-1 TRBV7-2
TGTGCCAGCAGCTTAGGGGGCGGGGAGCAGTACTTC CASSLGGGEQYF - TRBD1 TRBJ2-7 TRBV9
TGTGCCACCGCGGCACAGAGGAACACTGAAGCTTTCTTT CATAAQRNTEAFF - - TRBJ1-1 TRBV15
TGCGCCAGTCCGGGCTCACCCCTCCACTTT CASPGSPLHF - - TRBJ1-6 TRBV5-1
TGTGCCAGCAGTTCGGGAGAGGCTAACACTGAAGCTTTCTTT CASSSGEANTEAFF - - TRBJ1-1 TRBV27
TGTGCCAGCAGCTTTGACCAACTAGCGGCGAACACCGGGGAGCTGTTTTTT CASSFDQLAANTGELFF - TRBD2 TRBJ2-2 TRBV7-8
TGTGCCAGCAGCGTAGGGGCAGGCCCTGAAGCTTTCTTT CASSVGAGPEAFF - - TRBJ1-1 TRBV9
TGCGCCAGCAGCCAGAGTGTTGGCCAAAACTATGGCTACACCTTC CASSQSVGQNYGYTF - - TRBJ1-2 TRBV4-1
TGTGCCAGCAGCTTAGCTCCCCAGTGGCAGTTCTTC CASSLAPQWQFF - - TRBJ2-1 TRBV11-1
TGTGCCAGCAGCTTGGGTCCTTCTATAAATACGCAGTATTTT CASSLGPSINTQYF - - TRBJ2-3 TRBV5-6
TGTGCCAGCAGCGTAGGGGGGACTGGAAACACCATATATTTT CASSVGGTGNTIYF few - TRBJ1-3 TRBV9
TGTGCCAGTAGCGAGGACTTACCCTCCTACGAGCAGTACTTC CASSEDLPSYEQYF - - TRBJ2-7 TRBV19
TGTGCCAGTAGGGGGGTGAGGAACACTGAAGCTTTCTTT CASRGVRNTEAFF few - TRBJ1-1 TRBV19
TGTGCCAGCAGCTTAGGTCTTAGCGGGAGTGAGTATTTT CASSLGLSGSEYF - TRBD2 TRBJ2-3 TRBV7-8
TGCAGCGTTGAAGATCTGTGGCAGGGCATGTATGGCTACACCTTC CSVEDLWQGMYGYTF few - TRBJ1-2 TRBV29-1
TGTGCCAGCAGCGGGCTAGCGACCACCGGGGAGCTGTTTTTT CASSGLATTGELFF - - TRBJ2-2 TRBV5-4
TGTGCCAGCAGTCCCACAGGGAACGGAGATACGCAGTATTTT CASSPTGNGDTQYF - - TRBJ2-3 TRBV6-6
TGTGCCAGCAGTCGCGTATCCCTAGAAACAGGGATTAATTCACCCCTCCACTTT CASSRVSLETGINSPLHF - - TRBJ1-6 TRBV27
TGTGCCAGCAGCTTCGGTCCCTACAATGAGCAGTTCTTC CASSFGPYNEQFF - - TRBJ2-1 TRBV5-8
TGTGCCAGCTCACCGGGGCTTAGCGGGAGCTTAGTGACCCAGTACTTC CASSPGLSGSLVTQYF - TRBD2 TRBJ2-5 TRBV18
TGTGCCAGCACCGCTGGGACAGGGGTGAACACTGAAGCTTTCTTT CASTAGTGVNTEAFF - TRBD1 TRBJ1-1 TRBV27
TGTGCCAGTGCCCGGGACAGGGGGCTCGGGGACACTGAAGCTTTCTTT CASARDRGLGDTEAFF - TRBD1 TRBJ1-1 TRBV2
TGTGCCAGCAGTTATACAGGGGCTAGCAATCAGCCCCAGCATTTT CASSYTGASNQPQHF - TRBD1 TRBJ1-5 TRBV6-6
TGCGCCAGCAGCCCGGGTATGTGGGGCGGCCGGAACTATGGCTACACCTTC CASSPGMWGGRNYGYTF - - TRBJ1-2 TRBV5-1
TGTGCCAGCAGCCATGGAGGGGGCCCAAAAGAGACCCAGTACTTC CASSHGGGPKETQYF - - TRBJ2-5 TRBV7-9
TGTGCCAGCAGCGACGACCGATTGCGGGAGAAAAATGGGGATGAGCAGTTCTTC CASSDDRLREKNGDEQFF - TRBD2 TRBJ2-1 TRBV5-6
TGTGCCAGCAGTGCTTCGTCACAAAGTCGGGCCAACGTCCTGACTTTC CASSASSQSRANVLTF few - TRBJ2-6 TRBV25-1
TGCGCCAGCAGCCCGGGACAGGGATCCTACGAGCAGTACTTC CASSPGQGSYEQYF few TRBD1 TRBJ2-7 TRBV4-1
TGTACCAGCAGCTTAGAAGCAGGGGGCAGTGTCACTGAAGCTTTCTTT CTSSLEAGGSVTEAFF - TRBD1 TRBJ1-1 TRBV7-6
TGCAGCGTTGTTGGGACAGGGAACCCTCTCAATGGCTACACCTTC CSVVGTGNPLNGYTF - TRBD1 TRBJ1-2 TRBV29-1
TGTGCCAGCAGCTTAACGTCGGGGGCCGAGCAGTACTTC CASSLTSGAEQYF once - TRBJ2-7 TRBV7-3
TGCAGCGTAACAGGGGGCGCGGGCTATGGCTACACCTTC CSVTGGAGYGYTF - TRBD1 TRBJ1-2 TRBV29-1